Below, 9 T cell receptor beta chains from the same sample are listed, as sequenced in a study of TIL therapy for anti-PD-1-resistant metastatic lung cancer. Time point of the sample: pre-treatment sample, taken before nivolumab and TIL therapy. The immunoSEQ assay was v3. Sequencing used immunoSEQ multiplex PCR; TCRdb keeps in-frame clones, though not all of them. The data contain about 50,000 clones, 65% to 90% of them singletons. The input for sequencing was blood, taken at baseline. The receptor set was obtained from a person aged 30 to 80 with non-small cell lung cancer.

The gene calls are TRBV6-5 and TRBJ2-7; 9 positions agree with TRBD2. The length of the CDR3 is 14 residues. V shed 10 bases and J 0 bases; nucleotides not matched to a gene: 7. Germline V gene sequence: CDR1 MNHEY, CDR2 SVGAGI. CDR3 DNA: TGTGCCACCGAGACTAGCGGTAACTCCTACGAGCAGTACTTC. Translation gives CATETSGNSYEQYF.

The DNA for the CDR3 is TGTGCCAGCAGTCCCCCGGGACAGGGGTTAGGCTATGGCTACACCTTC. Protein: CASSPPGQGLGYGYTF. The chain recombines TRBV28 with TRBJ1-2; 10 bases fit TRBD1. The trim removed 5 bases at V and 4 bases at J, leaving 10 bases unmatched. The CDR3 is made up of 16 amino acids. Germline CDR1 is MDHEN and CDR2 is SYDVKM.

The V and J genes are TRBV11-3 and TRBJ2-1; TRBD2 is a possible D gene (6 bases). CDR3 size: 13 residues. Trimming stripped 1 base from V and 10 bases from J, with 11 bases between. Germline V gives CDR1 SGHNT, CDR2 YENEEA. Here the CDR3 DNA reads TGTGCCAGCAGCTTAGTTGGAGGGCGGGAGCAGTTCTTC. It translates to CASSLVGGREQFF.

This clone appeared a few times. This rearrangement joins TRBV30 to TRBJ1-2, with a possible D match to TRBD1 (6 bases). Trimming cost V 5 bases and J 4 bases, with 17 bases left between them. The CDR3 is 14 amino acids. Per germline, CDR1 GTSNPN and CDR2 SVGIG (reference sequence). DNA of the CDR3: TGTGCCTGGGGGATGGGGGGCCACCCCTATGGCTACACCTTC. Its protein product is CAWGMGGHPYGYTF. Complete variable domain (other parts from reference TRBV30 and TRBJ1-2): SQTIHQWPATLVQPVGSPLSLECTVEGTSNPNLYWYRQAAGRGLQLLFYSVGIGQISSEVPQNLSASRPQDRQFILSSKKLLLSDSGFYLCAWGMGGHPYGYTFGSGTRLTVV.

CDR3 in amino acids: CASGGREETQYF. The DNA of the CDR3 is TGTGCCAGTGGGGGGAGGGAAGAGACCCAGTACTTC. The chain combines TRBV19 with TRBJ2-5, with 7 bases fitting TRBD2. CDR1 and CDR2 from the germline V gene are LNHDA and SQIVND (reference sequence). V dropped 8 bases and J dropped 3; count of bases not matched to a gene: 3. The CDR3 extends over 12 amino acids. Full variable domain (missing parts from reference TRBV19 and TRBJ2-5): DGGITQSPKYLFRKEGQNVTLSCEQNLNHDAMYWYRQDPGQGLRLIYYSQIVNDFQKGDIAEGYSVSREKKESFPLTVTSAQKNPTAFYLCASGGREETQYFGPGTRLLVL.

The J gene is TRBJ2-5, the V gene TRBV4-3; D is ambiguous. V dropped 0 bases and J dropped 2 bases, with 10 bases sitting between them. The V gene's germline CDR1 is LGHNA and CDR2 YSLEER. The CDR3 has 15 amino acids. The CDR3 here is CASSQDPIRQETQYF. The CDR3 DNA reads TGCGCCAGCAGCCAAGATCCCATCCGACAAGAGACCCAGTACTTC.

The chain joins TRBV28 to TRBJ2-7; D remains unclear. The V end lost 3 bases, the J end lost 4 bases, and 4 bases lay between the germline ends. Germline CDR1 and CDR2: MDHEN and SYDVKM. This CDR3 spans 11 amino acids. Written as DNA, the CDR3 is TGTGCCAGCAGTTTGCTATACGAGCAGTACTTC. Translated, it gives CASSLLYEQYF.

This chain connects TRBV12-3 or TRBV12-4 to TRBJ2-1; D remains ambiguous. This CDR3 spans 13 amino acids. V dropped 3 bases and J dropped 8 bases, with 11 bases sitting between them. CDR3 protein: CASSFKADHEQFF. The DNA for the CDR3 is TGTGCCAGCAGTTTTAAGGCAGATCATGAGCAGTTCTTC.

This chain links TRBV10-3 with TRBJ1-3; D uncertain. Trimming removed 9 bases at V and 2 bases at J, with 14 bases between. The CDR3 contains 14 residues. Looked up from germline, CDR1 is ENHRY and CDR2 is SYGVKD. The chain's CDR3 is CAIEDDTAGNTIYF. The CDR3 nucleotides are TGTGCCATAGAAGACGACACGGCTGGAAACACCATATATTTT.